This T cell receptor (beta chain) emerged from a study of T cells in Graves' hyperthyroidism and ophthalmopathy. This clonotype was recorded many times. RNA transcripts were the template for amplifying TCR beta CDR3 regions. Researchers ran a first-round RT-PCR on the TCR CDR3 using the HTBI primer set. MiXCR, run by TCRdb on the multiplex PCR reads, gives a single entry per CDR3 protein. Of about 360,000 distinct CDR3 sequences in the sample, about 18% are singletons; the top ten hold about 4%. Trimming removed 7 bases from V and 2 bases from J, with 9 bases in between. The germline V gene encodes CDR1 SGHRS and CDR2 YFSETQ. CDR3 length: 12 residues.

This sequence was found in a young woman with Graves' hyperthyroidism. Sequencing input: blood. The chain employs TRBV5-1 and TRBJ1-1; D unclear. This chain's CDR3 is CASGLGNTEAFF. CDR3 bases: TGCGCCAGCGGTCTCGGCAACACTGAAGCTTTCTTT.